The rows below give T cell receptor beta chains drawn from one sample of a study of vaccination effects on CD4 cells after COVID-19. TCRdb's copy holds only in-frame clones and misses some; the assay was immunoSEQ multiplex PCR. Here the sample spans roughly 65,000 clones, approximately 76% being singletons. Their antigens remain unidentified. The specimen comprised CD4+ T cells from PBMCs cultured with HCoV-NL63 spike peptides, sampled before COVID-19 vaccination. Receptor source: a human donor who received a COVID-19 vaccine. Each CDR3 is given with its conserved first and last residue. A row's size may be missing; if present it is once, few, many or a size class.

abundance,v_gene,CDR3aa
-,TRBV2,CASRRTSEQTQYF
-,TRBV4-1,CASSQGPNGDRGLHGYTF
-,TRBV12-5,CASGSRDGLLNYGYTF
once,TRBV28,CASSPTGGGTDTQYF
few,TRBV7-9,CASSLVPGSAFF
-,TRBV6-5,CASSYGQPAYNEQFF
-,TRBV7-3,CASSLGAGGGNTQYF
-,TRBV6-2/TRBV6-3,CASSFSTDTQYF
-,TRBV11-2,CASSLGGLAGRETQYF
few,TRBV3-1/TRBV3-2,CASSRQGSYGYTF
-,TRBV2,CASLRSPADRATGELFF
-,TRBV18,CASSPQGTGGYGYTF
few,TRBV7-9,CASSLEGDGNQPQHF
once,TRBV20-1,CSASSGEKLFF
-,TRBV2,CASSGGRSGGGQETQYF
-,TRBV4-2,CASSQEDGGHNEQFF
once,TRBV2,CASRFLTLLNYGYTF
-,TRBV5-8,CASSLARAQHF
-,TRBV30,CAWGLDRLGYGYTF
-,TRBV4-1,CASSQQYLAGKETQYF
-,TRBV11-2,CASSPRPGLGTSEQFF
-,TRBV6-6,CASIWDSGPYGYTF
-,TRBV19,CASSRDSNSPLHF
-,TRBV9,CASSVLAGLADTQYF
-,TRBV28,CASSPTTHDPSYGYTF
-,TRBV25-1,CASSESLGLANTIYF
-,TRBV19,CASSVDRRSYNEQFF
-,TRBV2,CASRGDRVSNQPQHF
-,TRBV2,CASRPPHSTQETQYF
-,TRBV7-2,CASTAPRGQFTEAFF
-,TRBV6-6,CASSLQGGNSPLHF
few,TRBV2,CASSEWGGTVGLGDF
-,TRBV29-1,CSVIPGAGGNTIYF
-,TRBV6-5,CASTVTGDQPQHF
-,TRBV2,CASEEWAFNEQFF
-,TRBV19,CASSIYAGDYGYTF
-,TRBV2,CASSVQGRTGELFF
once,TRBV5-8,CASSFSPLHF
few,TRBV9,CASSVGLSELYSHYGYTF
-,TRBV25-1,CASSPGGATDTQYF
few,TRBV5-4,CASSGGGTGSYGYTF
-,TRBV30,CAWSRKDSTDTQYF
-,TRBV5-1,CASSFRTGSTDTQYF
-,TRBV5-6,CASSSTGFQETQYF
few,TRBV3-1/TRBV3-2,CASSQETVNTEAFF
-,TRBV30,CAWRPGQRNQPQHF
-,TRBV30,CAWSRDRGSYNSPLHF
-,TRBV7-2,CASSNLPQGMGGNTIYF
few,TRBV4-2,CASSQTDGRKLFF
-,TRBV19,CASSPRGLYDGYTF